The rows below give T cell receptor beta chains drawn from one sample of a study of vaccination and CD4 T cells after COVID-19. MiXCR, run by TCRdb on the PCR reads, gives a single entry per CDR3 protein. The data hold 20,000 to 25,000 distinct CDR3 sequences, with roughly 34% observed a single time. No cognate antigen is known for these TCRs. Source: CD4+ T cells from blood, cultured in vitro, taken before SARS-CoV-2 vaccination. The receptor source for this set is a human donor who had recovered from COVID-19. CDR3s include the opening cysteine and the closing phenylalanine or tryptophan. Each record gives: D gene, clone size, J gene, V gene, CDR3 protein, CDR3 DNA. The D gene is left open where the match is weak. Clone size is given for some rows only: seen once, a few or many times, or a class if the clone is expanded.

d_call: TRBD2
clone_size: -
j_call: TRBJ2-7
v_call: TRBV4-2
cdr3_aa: CASSQGSSGSRGEQYF
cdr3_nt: TGTGCCAGCAGCCAAGGGTCTAGCGGGAGTCGGGGCGAGCAGTACTTC

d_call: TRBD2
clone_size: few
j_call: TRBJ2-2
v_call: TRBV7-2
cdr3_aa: CASSSATSGVGELFF
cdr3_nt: TGTGCCAGCAGCTCCGCGACTAGCGGGGTCGGGGAGCTGTTTTTT

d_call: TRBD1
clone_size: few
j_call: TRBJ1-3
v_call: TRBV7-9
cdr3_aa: CASSEQGAAGNTIYF
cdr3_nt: TGTGCCAGCAGTGAACAGGGGGCGGCTGGAAACACCATATATTTT

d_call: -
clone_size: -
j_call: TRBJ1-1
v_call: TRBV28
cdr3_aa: CASSSGGRWNTEAFF
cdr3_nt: TGTGCCAGCAGTTCCGGGGGGCGGTGGAACACTGAAGCTTTCTTT

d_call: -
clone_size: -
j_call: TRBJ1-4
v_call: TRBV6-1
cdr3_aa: CASSPGTAYEKLFF
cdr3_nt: TGTGCCAGCAGCCCCGGGACCGCATATGAAAAACTGTTTTTT

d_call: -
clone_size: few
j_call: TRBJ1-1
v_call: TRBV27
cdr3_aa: CASSFLSTRDTEAFF
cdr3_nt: TGTGCCAGCAGTTTCCTAAGCACCCGGGACACAGAAGCTTTCTTT

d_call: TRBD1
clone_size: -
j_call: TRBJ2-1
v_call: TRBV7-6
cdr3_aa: CASSLKPQGDIYNEQFF
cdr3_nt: TGTGCCAGCAGCTTAAAACCACAGGGGGATATCTACAATGAGCAGTTCTTC

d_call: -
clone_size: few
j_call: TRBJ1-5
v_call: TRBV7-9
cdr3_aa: CASSERTYSPQHF
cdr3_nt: TGTGCCAGCAGCGAAAGGACGTATTCGCCCCAGCATTTT

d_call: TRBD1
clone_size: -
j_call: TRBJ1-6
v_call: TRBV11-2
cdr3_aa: CASRAPGQGDSPLHF
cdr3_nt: TGTGCCAGCAGAGCACCGGGACAGGGAGATTCACCCCTCCACTTT

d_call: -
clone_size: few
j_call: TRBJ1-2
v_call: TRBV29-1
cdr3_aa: CSVGTEGYGYTF
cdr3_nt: TGCAGCGTTGGGACAGAGGGCTATGGCTACACCTTC

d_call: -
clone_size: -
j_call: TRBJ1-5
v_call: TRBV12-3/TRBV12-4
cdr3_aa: CASRAGEGVNQPQHF
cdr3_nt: TGTGCCAGCAGGGCCGGGGAGGGGGTTAATCAGCCCCAGCATTTT

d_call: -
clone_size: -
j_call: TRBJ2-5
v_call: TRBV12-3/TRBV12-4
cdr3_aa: CASSHRVLQETQYF
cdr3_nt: TGTGCCAGCAGCCACAGGGTACTACAAGAGACCCAGTACTTC

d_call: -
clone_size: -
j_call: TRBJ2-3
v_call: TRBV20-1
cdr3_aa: CSASTGFGESVTQYF
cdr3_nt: TGCAGTGCTAGTACAGGTTTTGGAGAAAGTGTCACGCAGTATTTT

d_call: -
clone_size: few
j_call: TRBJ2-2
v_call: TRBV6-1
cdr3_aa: CASSEQDTGELFF
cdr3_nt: TGTGCCAGCAGTGAACAGGACACCGGGGAGCTGTTTTTT

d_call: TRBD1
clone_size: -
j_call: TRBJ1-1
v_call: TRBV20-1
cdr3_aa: CSAETGTGDTEAFF
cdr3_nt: TGCAGTGCTGAAACCGGGACAGGGGACACTGAAGCTTTCTTT

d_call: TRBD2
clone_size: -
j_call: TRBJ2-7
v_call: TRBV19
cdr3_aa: CASSQGLASYEQYF
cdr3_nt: TGTGCCAGTAGTCAAGGACTAGCCTCCTACGAGCAGTACTTC

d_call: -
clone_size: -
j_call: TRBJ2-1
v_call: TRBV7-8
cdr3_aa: CASSSGTLGEQFF
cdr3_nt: TGTGCCAGCAGCTCCGGGACTCTGGGGGAGCAGTTCTTC

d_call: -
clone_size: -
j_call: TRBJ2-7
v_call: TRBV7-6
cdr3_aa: CASSLGQSTYEQYF
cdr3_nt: TGTGCCAGCAGCTTGGGACAATCCACCTACGAGCAGTACTTC

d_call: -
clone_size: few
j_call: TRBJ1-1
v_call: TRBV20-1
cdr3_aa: CSAKGTEAFF
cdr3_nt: TGCAGTGCAAAGGGCACTGAAGCTTTCTTT

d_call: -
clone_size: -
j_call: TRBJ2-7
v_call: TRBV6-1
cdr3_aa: CASSHRFGGHEQYF
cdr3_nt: TGTGCCAGCAGTCACAGGTTCGGCGGCCACGAGCAGTACTTC

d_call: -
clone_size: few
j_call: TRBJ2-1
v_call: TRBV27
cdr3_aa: CASHGLQGTRGEQFF
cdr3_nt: TGTGCCAGCCATGGACTCCAAGGTACGCGGGGTGAGCAGTTCTTC

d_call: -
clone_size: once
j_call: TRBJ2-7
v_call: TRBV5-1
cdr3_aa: CASSLIGGYEQYF
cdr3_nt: TGCGCCAGCAGCTTGATCGGGGGCTACGAGCAGTACTTC

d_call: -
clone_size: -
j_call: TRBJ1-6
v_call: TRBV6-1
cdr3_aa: CASSERPRTYNPPLHF
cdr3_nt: TGTGCCAGCAGTGAAAGACCCCGGACCTATAATCCACCCCTCCACTTT

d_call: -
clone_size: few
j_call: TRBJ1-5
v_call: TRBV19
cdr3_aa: CASSPGRPYSNQPQHF
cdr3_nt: TGTGCCAGTAGTCCAGGACGGCCTTATAGCAATCAGCCCCAGCATTTT

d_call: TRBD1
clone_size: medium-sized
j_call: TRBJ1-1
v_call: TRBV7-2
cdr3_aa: CASSYSGTGGIEGAFF
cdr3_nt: TGTGCCAGCAGCTACTCCGGGACAGGGGGCATTGAGGGAGCTTTCTTT